This entry features one T cell receptor (beta chain) sequence. The sample originates from a study of control samples from healthy donors and cancer patients. Sequenced by immunoSEQ multiplex PCR; TCRdb stores in-frame clones only, minus some. The sample gives about 13,000 clones, about four fifths of which show up once; around 8.4% is in the top ten. J was trimmed by 10 bases and V by 1 base; bases with no gene match: 2. The CDR3 sequence is 13 residues long. The V gene's germline CDR1 is SNHLY and CDR2 FYNNEI. The receptor comes from a male donor with melanoma. The sequencing input was formalin-fixed, paraffin-embedded tissue. This chain connects TRBV2 to TRBJ2-1, with 9 positions matching TRBD2. The CDR3: CASSEDLAGEQFF. CDR3 DNA: TGTGCCAGCAGTGAAGACCTAGCGGGGGAGCAGTTCTTC.